This section outlines one T cell receptor (beta chain) sequence together with its context. What it binds is not known. This sample was taken from a study of identical twins. One entry per CDR3 protein results from TCRdb running MiXCR on the 5' RACE reads. The sample gives 220,000 or so distinct CDR3 sequences, 5.5% to 7% of which show up once; approximately 3.6% is in the top ten. The CDR3 has 13 amino acids. The V and J ends lost 0 bases and 0 bases respectively, with 1 base between them. Germline V gene lookup returns CDR1 SGDLS and CDR2 YYNGEE. Regarding the study as a whole: Reduced insertions were recorded for abundant cord blood beta clonotypes, with no such pattern in memory repertoires.

These data are also associated with another study on yellow fever vaccine responses in identical twins.

The V call is TRBV9, the J call TRBJ1-5; D is uncertain. The sequence derives from a woman younger than 35 in good health. The source material was memory (CD45RO+) T cells sorted from blood. This CDR3 is CASSVVSNQPQHF. In nucleotides, the CDR3 is TGTGCCAGCAGCGTAGTTAGCAATCAGCCCCAGCATTTT.